A single sample gave rise to the 17 T cell receptor beta chains below, sequenced in a study of T cell responses to AZD1222 COVID-19 vaccine. TCRdb keeps only in-frame clones here, not all; method: immunoSEQ multiplex PCR. This table has approximately 140,000 clones, roughly 90% appearing once. The sequenced sample was peripheral blood, obtained 28 days after the second AZD1222 dose. The receptors derive from an adult who received the AZD1222 COVID-19 vaccine.

The V and J genes are TRBV19 and TRBJ1-1, with D possibly TRBD1 on 5 matching bases. The germline V gene has CDR1 LNHDA and CDR2 SQIVND (reference sequence). V gave up 7 bases and J gave up 6 bases, with 15 bases separating them. The CDR3 is made up of 13 amino acids. Written as DNA, the CDR3 is TGTGCCAGTACCACCCAGGGAAGGTCTGAAGCTTTCTTT. Translated, it gives CASTTQGRSEAFF.

The V gene is TRBV18, the J gene TRBJ2-1; 9 bases line up with TRBD2. Germline V gene data show CDR1 as KGHSH and CDR2 as LQKENI. J lost 0 bases, V lost 2 bases, and 8 bases had no gene match. This CDR3 spans 18 amino acids. The CDR3 nucleotides read TGTGCCAGCTCACCATTCGATTATAGCGGGGGCTCCTACAATGAGCAGTTCTTC. It encodes CASSPFDYSGGSYNEQFF.

This sequence joins TRBV7-2 and TRBJ1-2; D may be TRBD1 (6 bases). This CDR3 is 15 amino acids long. Germline loops: CDR1 SGHTA, CDR2 FQGNSA. V was shortened by 5 bases and J by 4 bases, with 17 bases between the two germline ends. The CDR3 DNA reads TGTGCCAGCAGCCCAACGGGGGCTATGGGCTATGGCTACACCTTC. Protein product: CASSPTGAMGYGYTF.

The chain carries TRBV4-1 and TRBJ1-2; 9 nucleotides match TRBD1. After removal of 4 bases from V and 5 bases from J, the junction contained 5 bases not matched to a gene. The CDR3 sequence is 14 residues long. Germline assignment: CDR1 MGHRA and CDR2 YSYEKL. The CDR3 spells CASSLRQGEYGYTF. The CDR3 region has the DNA TGCGCCAGCAGCCTCAGACAGGGGGAGTATGGCTACACCTTC.

The J gene is TRBJ1-1, the V gene TRBV27; D gene ambiguous. CDR1 is MNHEY, CDR2 SMNVEV, per germline (reference sequence). Trimming took 6 bases from V and 5 from J, leaving 16 bases between them. The CDR3 is 14 amino acids. The CDR3 here is CASRSRSAGTEAFF. The CDR3 region has the DNA TGTGCCAGCAGGTCCCGGTCGGCGGGAACTGAAGCTTTCTTT.

The chain recombines TRBV24-1 with TRBJ2-7; 10 bases line up with TRBD2. Looked up from germline, CDR1 is KGHDR and CDR2 is SFDVKD. This CDR3 is 14 amino acids long. V lost 3 bases to trimming and J lost 6 bases; unmatched junction nucleotides: 4. As DNA, the CDR3 is TGTGCCACCAGTGATACTAGCGGGACCCCCGAGCAGTACTTC. Translated, it gives CATSDTSGTPEQYF.

V and J are TRBV10-1 and TRBJ1-2; 7 bases line up with TRBD1. The CDR3 loop spans 13 amino acids. V lost 9 bases to trimming and J lost 4 bases; unmatched junction nucleotides: 8. CDR1 and CDR2 from the germline V gene are WNHNN and SYGVQD (reference sequence). This CDR3 reads CASSKGAGYGYTF. For the CDR3, the DNA is TGCGCCAGTTCAAAGGGGGCCGGCTATGGCTACACCTTC.

This rearrangement joins TRBV5-5 to TRBJ2-7; D is perhaps TRBD2 (6 bases). The CDR3 consists of 15 residues. From germline, CDR1 is SGHKS and CDR2 YYEKEE (reference sequence). Trimming stripped 1 base from V and 2 bases from J, with 13 bases between. CDR3 protein: CASSLRLANTYEQYF. CDR3 sequence (DNA): TGTGCCAGCAGCTTGAGGCTAGCGAACACCTACGAGCAGTACTTC.

In its sample, this clone was seen a few times. V usage is TRBV18 and J usage is TRBJ2-2; D not certain. Trimming took 3 bases from V and 4 from J, leaving 12 bases between them. Germline lookup yields CDR1 KGHSH and CDR2 LQKENI. This CDR3 has 15 residues. Here the CDR3 reads CASSPRVVSTGELFF. The CDR3 DNA is TGTGCCAGCTCACCCCGGGTCGTGAGCACCGGGGAGCTGTTTTTT.

This chain links TRBV9 with TRBJ2-1; D gene uncertain. CDR1 SGDLS and CDR2 YYNGEE come from the germline V gene. Trimming stripped 4 bases from V and 5 bases from J, with 13 bases between. The CDR3 has 14 residues. The CDR3 is CASSPRTDNNEQFF. The CDR3 DNA is TGTGCCAGCAGCCCTCGGACGGATAACAATGAGCAGTTCTTC.

The genes are TRBV4-3 and TRBJ1-3, with no clear D. The CDR3 runs to 16 residues. CDR1 is LGHNA, CDR2 YSLEER, per germline. Trimming shortened V by 0 bases and J by 4 bases, and 13 bases separated the two germline ends. Here the CDR3 DNA reads TGCGCCAGCAGCCAAGATCGTGAGGTCTCGGGAAACACCATATATTTT. It yields the protein CASSQDREVSGNTIYF.

The rearrangement uses TRBV4-1 and TRBJ1-5; weak D call: TRBD1 (6 bases). Germline loops: CDR1 MGHRA, CDR2 YSYEKL. The V end was cut by 1 base, the J end by 4 bases, with 14 bases between. The length of the CDR3 is 16 residues. This CDR3 is CASSQGTDMENQPQHF. The CDR3 DNA sequence: TGCGCCAGCAGCCAAGGGACAGATATGGAGAATCAGCCCCAGCATTTT.

V gene TRBV5-4 combines with J gene TRBJ1-3; 8 nucleotides agree with TRBD1. Germline loops: CDR1 SGHNT, CDR2 YYREEE (reference sequence). CDR3 length: 16 residues. Trimming at V came to 3 bases and at J to 4 bases, leaving 9 bases not matched to a gene. The CDR3 bases are TGTGCCAGCAGCTCAGGGAACAGGGGGAGCGGAAACACCATATATTTT. Encoded protein: CASSSGNRGSGNTIYF.

This clone appeared once. V gene TRBV4-2 combines with J gene TRBJ2-2; tentative D call: TRBD1 (6 bases). Between the trimmed V and J ends, which lost 0 bases and 1 base, there was a span of 6 bases. The CDR3 totals 15 residues. Germline V lookup: CDR1 LGHNA, CDR2 YNFKEQ. CDR3 in amino acids: CASSQETGNTGELFF. The CDR3 DNA follows: TGTGCCAGCAGCCAAGAGACAGGGAACACCGGGGAGCTGTTTTTT.

The chain couples TRBV30 to TRBJ2-5; 10 nucleotides match TRBD2. The trim removed 2 bases at V and 4 bases at J, leaving 10 bases unmatched. The CDR3 sequence is 16 residues long. Germline-derived CDR1 and CDR2 are GTSNPN and SVGIG (reference sequence). In nucleotides, the CDR3 is TGTGCCTGGAGTATCCTAGCGGGAGCTCACCTAGAGACCCAGTACTTC. This sequence encodes CAWSILAGAHLETQYF.

This clone has just one count. V gene TRBV5-1 combines with J gene TRBJ1-2; D is unresolved. This CDR3 has 14 amino acids. The V gene's germline CDR1 is SGHRS and CDR2 YFSETQ. V lost 2 bases to trimming and J lost 6 bases, with 14 bases between them. CDR3 coding DNA: TGCGCCAGCAGCTTAGCCCCGGCCCTAAATGGCTACACCTTC. Its translation is CASSLAPALNGYTF.

The chain uses TRBV7-9 and TRBJ2-7; D is tentatively TRBD1 or TRBD2 (6 bases each). V lost 5 bases to trimming and J lost 6 bases, with 23 bases between them. The CDR3 is made up of 16 amino acids. The V gene's germline CDR1 is SEHNR and CDR2 FQNEAQ (reference sequence). The CDR3 sequence: CASSRRTRGGPSEQYF. The CDR3 nucleotides read TGTGCCAGCAGCAGGCGGACGCGAGGGGGGCCTTCCGAGCAGTACTTC.